This T cell receptor beta chain was identified in a study of T cells after yellow fever vaccination. TCRdb used MiXCR to reprocess the 5' RACE reads, holding one entry per CDR3 protein. The data hold fewer than 650,000 distinct CDR3 sequences, with 20% to 25% observed a single time. Looked up from germline, CDR1 is SGHTA and CDR2 is FQGNSA. The V end was cut by 5 bases, the J end by 2 bases, with 16 bases between. CDR3 size: 15 residues. V usage is TRBV7-2 and J usage is TRBJ2-7; D call uncertain. The material was PBMCs, obtained roughly 20 days after the first yellow fever vaccination. The sequence was obtained from a man younger than 35 who received the YFV17D yellow fever vaccine. The CDR3 loop reads CASSDPQVYPYEQYF. Here the CDR3 DNA reads TGTGCCAGCAGCGACCCGCAAGTGTACCCCTACGAGCAGTACTTC.